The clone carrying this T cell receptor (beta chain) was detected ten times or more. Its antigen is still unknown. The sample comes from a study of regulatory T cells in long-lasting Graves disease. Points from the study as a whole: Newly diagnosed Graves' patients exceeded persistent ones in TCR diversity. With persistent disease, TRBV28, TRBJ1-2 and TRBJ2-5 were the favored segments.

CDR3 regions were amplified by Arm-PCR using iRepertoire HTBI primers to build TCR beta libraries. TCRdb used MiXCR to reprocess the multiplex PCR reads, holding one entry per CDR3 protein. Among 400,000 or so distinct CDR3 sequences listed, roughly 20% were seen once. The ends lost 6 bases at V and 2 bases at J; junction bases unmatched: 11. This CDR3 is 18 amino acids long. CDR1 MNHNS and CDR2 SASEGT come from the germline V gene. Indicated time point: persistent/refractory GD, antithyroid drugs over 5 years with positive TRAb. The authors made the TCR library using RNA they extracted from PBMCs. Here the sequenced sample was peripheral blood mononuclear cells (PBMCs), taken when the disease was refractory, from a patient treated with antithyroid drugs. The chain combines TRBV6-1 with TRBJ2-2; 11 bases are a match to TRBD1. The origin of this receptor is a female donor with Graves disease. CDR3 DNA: TGTGCCAGCAGAAGGGACAGGGGGGCAGGGACTAACACCGGGGAGCTGTTTTTT. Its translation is CASRRDRGAGTNTGELFF.